Below are 8 T cell receptor beta chains sequenced from a single sample in a study of T cells in Graves' hyperthyroidism and ophthalmopathy. There were TCR beta CDR3 regions amplified from RNA transcripts. A set of HTBI primers served as the primers for a first-round RT-PCR of the TCR CDR3. TCRdb redid the calling of the multiplex PCR reads with MiXCR, one entry per CDR3 protein. The data contain 500,000 to 600,000 distinct CDR3 sequences, 16% of them singletons. Sequencing was done on a sample of blood. All receptors come from a woman aged 18-30 years with Graves' hyperthyroidism.

This clonotype has a count of ten or more. This chain joins TRBV2 and TRBJ2-1; 14 bases align to TRBD2. Germline V lookup: CDR1 SNHLY, CDR2 FYNNEI. Trimming cost V 6 bases and J 9 bases; bases outside gene matches: 7. The CDR3 spans 15 residues. This chain's CDR3 is CASSAGLAGVSEQFF. In DNA, the CDR3 is TGTGCCAGCAGCGCGGGACTAGCGGGAGTTAGTGAGCAGTTCTTC.

This clonotype showed up many times. The chain uses TRBV2 and TRBJ2-3; TRBD1 is a possible D gene (5 bases). The CDR3 totals 12 residues. Per the germline V gene, CDR1 is SNHLY and CDR2 is FYNNEI. Trimming took 4 bases from V and 5 from J, leaving 7 bases between them. CDR3 in DNA: TGTGCCAGCAGTGGACAGAAAGATACGCAGTATTTT. This gives the protein CASSGQKDTQYF.

This clonotype was observed many times. The V call is TRBV6-1, the J call TRBJ2-1; D is perhaps TRBD2 (5 bases). Trimming left V 6 bases short and J 4 bases short, with 16 bases between. Germline V gives CDR1 MNHNS, CDR2 SASEGT. The CDR3 runs to 15 residues. CDR3 sequence (DNA): TGTGCCAGCAGGAGCGGTGCTCTGTCTTACAATGAGCAGTTCTTC. Its protein is CASRSGALSYNEQFF.

Notes on this clonotype: Its ends do not fully match the called genes, so a read error is possible. The rearrangement uses TRBV5-5 and TRBJ2-7; D ambiguous. CDR1 SGHKS and CDR2 YYEKEE come from the germline V gene (reference sequence). CDR3 length equals 16 residues. CDR3 bases: TGTGCCAGCAGCTCCCGGACGGTTCGATTCTCCCACGAGCAGTACTTC. This gives the protein CASSSRTVRFSHEQYF.

The rearrangement joins TRBV3-1 to TRBJ2-1; D uncertain. This CDR3 is built from 16 residues. Germline assignment: CDR1 LGHDT and CDR2 YNNKEL (reference sequence). V dropped 0 bases and J dropped 2 bases, with 11 bases sitting between them. The CDR3 region is CASSQEGLAAYNEQFF. CDR3 bases: TGTGCCAGCAGCCAAGAGGGCCTGGCCGCCTACAATGAGCAGTTCTTC.

The chain is built from TRBV7-6 and TRBJ2-1, with D uncertain. The germline gives CDR1 SGHVS, CDR2 FNYEAQ. The CDR3 has 13 residues. V was cut by 4 bases and J by 6 bases, with 10 bases left in between. The CDR3 here is CASSSRTGNEQFF. As DNA, the CDR3 is TGTGCCAGCAGCTCCCGGACGGGCAATGAGCAGTTCTTC.

This clonotype has just a few counts. V and J are TRBV29-1 and TRBJ1-1; D ambiguous. Germline V gene lookup returns CDR1 SQVTM and CDR2 ANQGSEA. This CDR3 has 10 residues. Trimming removed 7 bases at V and 7 bases at J, with 10 bases between. This CDR3 reads CSAHRGEAFF. The CDR3 DNA reads TGCAGCGCACACCGGGGTGAAGCTTTCTTT. The full variable domain, with the rest looked up from reference TRBV29-1 and TRBJ1-1, is SAVISQKPSRDICQRGTSLTIQCQVDSQVTMMFWYRQQPGQSLTLIATANQGSEATYESGFVIDKFPISRPNLTFSTLTVSNMSPEDSSIYLCSAHRGEAFFGQGTRLTVV.

The V call is TRBV20-1, the J call TRBJ2-7; weak D call: TRBD1 (6 bases). Germline values: CDR1 DFQATT, CDR2 SNEGSKA (reference sequence). Between the trimmed V and J ends, which lost 0 bases and 4 bases, there was a span of 16 bases. The CDR3 length is 15 residues. This CDR3 is CSARDVGQGLYEQYF. CDR3 nucleotides: TGCAGTGCTAGAGATGTGGGCCAGGGGTTGTACGAGCAGTACTTC.